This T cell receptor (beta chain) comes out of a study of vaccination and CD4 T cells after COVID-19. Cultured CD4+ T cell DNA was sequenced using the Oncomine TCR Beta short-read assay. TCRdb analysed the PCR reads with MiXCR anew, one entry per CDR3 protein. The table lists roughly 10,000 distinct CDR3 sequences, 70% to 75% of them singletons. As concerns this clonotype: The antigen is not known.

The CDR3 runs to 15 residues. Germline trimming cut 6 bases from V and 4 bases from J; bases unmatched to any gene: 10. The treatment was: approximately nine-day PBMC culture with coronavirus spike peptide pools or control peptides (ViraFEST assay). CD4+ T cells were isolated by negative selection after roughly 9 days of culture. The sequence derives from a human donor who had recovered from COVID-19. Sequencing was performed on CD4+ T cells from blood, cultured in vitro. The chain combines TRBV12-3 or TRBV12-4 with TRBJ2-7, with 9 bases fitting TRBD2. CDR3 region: CASRSAGGGSYEQYF. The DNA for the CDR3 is TGTGCCAGCAGGTCAGCGGGAGGAGGGTCGTACGAGCAGTACTTC.